This is a list of T cell receptor beta chains from one sample in a study of shared clonotypes between healthy human individuals. Assay used: immunoSEQ multiplex PCR; TCRdb lists only in-frame clones, some missing. Among about 870,000 clones listed, more than 85% were seen once. Input material: naive CD8+ T cells sorted from blood. The receptors shown here come from a man younger than 45 in good health. CDR3s include the opening cysteine and the closing phenylalanine or tryptophan. D genes are given only for firm matches. The listing skips clone size in some rows; elsewhere it reads once, few, many or a size class.

clone_size d_call cdr3_length j_call v_call cdr3_nt cdr3_aa
once NA 19 TRBJ2-2 TRBV19 TGTGCCAGTAGTATGTGGGCCCCCTCAGTCAGTAGGGAGTCCGGGGAGCTGTTTTTT CASSMWAPSVSRESGELFF
NA TRBD1 15 TRBJ2-7 TRBV27 TGTGCCAGCAGTTTATCCGGGACAGGGGACTACGAGCAGTACTTC CASSLSGTGDYEQYF
NA TRBD2 16 TRBJ2-7 TRBV19 TGTGCCAGTAGTAGATTCCTTAGCGGGAGTCTCTACGAGCAGTACTTC CASSRFLSGSLYEQYF
NA TRBD2 14 TRBJ2-1 TRBV7-9 TGTGCCAGCAGCTTACCTAGCGGGAGGAATGAGCAGTTCTTC CASSLPSGRNEQFF
NA NA 15 TRBJ1-2 TRBV4-1 TGCGCCAGCAGCCAAGATCGTGGCAGTAACTATGGCTACACCTTC CASSQDRGSNYGYTF
NA TRBD1 17 TRBJ2-1 TRBV18 TGTGCCAGCTCATCGCGGGACAGGGTCATCGGCTACAATGAGCAGTTCTTC CASSSRDRVIGYNEQFF
NA TRBD2 15 TRBJ2-1 TRBV5-1 TGCGCCAGCAGCCAAGGGACTAGCGGGTGGAATGAGCAGTTCTTC CASSQGTSGWNEQFF
NA TRBD2 17 TRBJ2-2 TRBV5-1 TGCGCCAGCAGCTCCAGGGGAGCGGGGGCAATCACCGGGGAGCTGTTTTTT CASSSRGAGAITGELFF
NA NA 15 TRBJ2-3 TRBV5-1 TGCGCCAGCAATCCGTTGGAGGATAACACAGATACGCAGTATTTT CASNPLEDNTDTQYF
NA TRBD1 15 TRBJ2-7 TRBV10-3 TGTGCCATCAGTGATCGTGGACAGGGGGCGATAGAGCAGTACTTC CAISDRGQGAIEQYF
NA NA 14 TRBJ1-5 TRBV5-6 TGTGCCAGCAGCTTGATGGCCACCAATCAGCCCCAGCATTTT CASSLMATNQPQHF
NA NA 13 TRBJ1-1 TRBV6-5 TGTGCCAGCACCCCCGGGGGTTTGGCTGAAGCTTTCTTT CASTPGGLAEAFF
NA NA 14 TRBJ1-2 TRBV7-8 TGTGCCAGCAGCCCCGTCCAGGGGCGTTATGGCTACACCTTC CASSPVQGRYGYTF
NA NA 13 TRBJ2-2 TRBV7-9 TGTGCCAGCAGCTTGGGTTGGACCGGGGAGCTGTTTTTT CASSLGWTGELFF
NA TRBD1 17 TRBJ2-7 TRBV6-1 TGTGCCAGCAGTGAAACCGTACACCGGACAGGGGACTACGAGCAGTACTTC CASSETVHRTGDYEQYF
NA NA 14 TRBJ2-7 TRBV7-2 TGTGCCAGCAGAAAACTGGGACAACCCTACGAGCAGTACTTC CASRKLGQPYEQYF
NA TRBD2 18 TRBJ2-1 TRBV4-3 TGCGCCAGCAGCCAATTCCGTAGCGGGAGCCTAAGAGGCGATGAGCAGTTCTTC CASSQFRSGSLRGDEQFF
NA TRBD2 17 TRBJ2-2 TRBV5-1 TGCGCCAGCAGCTCCGGGACTAGCGGGAGCGCCCCCGGGGAGCTGTTTTTT CASSSGTSGSAPGELFF
NA TRBD1 14 TRBJ2-7 TRBV5-6 TGTGCCAGCAGTCGAGGGACAGGGCGGTACGAGCAGTACTTC CASSRGTGRYEQYF
NA NA 15 TRBJ1-1 TRBV27 TGTGCCAGCAGGATATCCGGGAGCGTGAACACTGAAGCTTTCTTT CASRISGSVNTEAFF
NA NA 14 TRBJ2-3 TRBV9 TGTGCCAGCAGCGTAGTGGGAGGTAGGGATACGCAGTATTTT CASSVVGGRDTQYF
NA NA 16 TRBJ2-1 TRBV11-3 TGTGCCAGCAGCGACCTTGGGACAAGCCCCTACAATGAGCAGTTCTTC CASSDLGTSPYNEQFF
NA TRBD2 16 TRBJ2-1 TRBV13 TGTGCCAGCAGCCCCCGACTAGCGGGAACCTACAATGAGCAGTTCTTC CASSPRLAGTYNEQFF
NA NA 11 TRBJ1-2 TRBV6-5 TGTGCCAGCAGGGAGGGAGTTGGCTACACCTTC CASREGVGYTF
NA NA 16 TRBJ2-7 TRBV27 TGTGCCAGCAGTCCCCTCGGGGGGCAAGGGCATTACGAGCAGTACTTC CASSPLGGQGHYEQYF
NA TRBD1 14 TRBJ1-5 TRBV2 TGTGCCAGCAGATTGACAGGGGGAAATCAGCCCCAGCATTTT CASRLTGGNQPQHF
NA NA 14 TRBJ2-7 TRBV15 TGTGCCACCAGCACTGTCACAGGGACCTACGAGCAGTACTTC CATSTVTGTYEQYF
NA NA 16 TRBJ2-2 TRBV6-4 TGTGCCAGCAGTCGGGACACCTCTACTATCACCGGGGAGCTGTTTTTT CASSRDTSTITGELFF
NA TRBD2 18 TRBJ2-7 TRBV28 TGTGCCAGCAGTTTAGCGGGACTAGCGGGGGATCCCTCCTACGAGCAGTACTTC CASSLAGLAGDPSYEQYF
NA NA 14 TRBJ2-3 TRBV6-5 TGTGCCAGCAGTTACCAGGAATCCACAGATACGCAGTATTTT CASSYQESTDTQYF
NA NA 14 TRBJ2-7 TRBV6-6 TGTGCCAGCAGTTACTTGGAAGGACTCTACGAGCAGTACTTC CASSYLEGLYEQYF
NA NA 16 TRBJ2-1 TRBV10-3 TGTGCCATCAGTGACCCGCCTTCCTCTTCCTACAATGAGCAGTTCTTC CAISDPPSSSYNEQFF
NA NA 17 TRBJ2-7 TRBV29-1 TGCAGCGTTGAATCTAGTAAGAGTGGGGAAGCGGACTACGAGCAGTACTTC CSVESSKSGEADYEQYF
NA NA 10 TRBJ2-1 TRBV28 TGTGCCAGCAGTTTCCATGAGCAGTTCTTC CASSFHEQFF
NA TRBD2 13 TRBJ2-7 TRBV7-9 TGTGCCAGCAGCTTAGAGCTAGCGGTTCAGCAGTACTTC CASSLELAVQQYF
NA TRBD1 14 TRBJ1-2 TRBV10-2 TGCGCCAGCAGTCCCTCCGGGACAGGGTATGGCTACACCTTC CASSPSGTGYGYTF
NA NA 14 TRBJ2-1 TRBV9 TGTGCCAGCAGCGCAGGACAGTCCTACAATGAGCAGTTCTTC CASSAGQSYNEQFF